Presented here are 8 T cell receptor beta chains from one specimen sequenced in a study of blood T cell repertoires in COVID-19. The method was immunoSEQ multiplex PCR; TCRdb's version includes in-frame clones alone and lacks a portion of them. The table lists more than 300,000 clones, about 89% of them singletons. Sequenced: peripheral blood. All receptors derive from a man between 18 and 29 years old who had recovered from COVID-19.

DNA for the CDR3: TGTGCCAGCAGCTTCGGTCAGGGTTACCAAGCTTTCTTT. This sequence encodes CASSFGQGYQAFF. V usage is TRBV7-9 and J usage is TRBJ1-1; tentative D call: TRBD1 (5 bases). With 3 bases removed from V and 9 bases from J, the gap between germline ends came to 14 bases. This CDR3 is 13 amino acids long. Germline-derived CDR1 and CDR2 are SEHNR and FQNEAQ (reference sequence). The variable domain in full, with the rest retrieved from reference TRBV7-9 and TRBJ1-1, is DTGVSQNPRHKITKRGQNVTFRCDPISEHNRLYWYRQTLGQGPEFLTYFQNEAQLEKSRLLSDRFSAERPKGSFSTLEIQRTEQGDSAMYLCASSFGQGYQAFFGQGTRLTVV.

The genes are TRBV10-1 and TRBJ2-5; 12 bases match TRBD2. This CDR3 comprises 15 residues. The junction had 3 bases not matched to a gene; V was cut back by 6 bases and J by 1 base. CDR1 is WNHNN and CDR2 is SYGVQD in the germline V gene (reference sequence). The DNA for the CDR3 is TGCGCCAGCAGCGGACTAGCGGGAACCCAAGAGACCCAGTACTTC. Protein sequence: CASSGLAGTQETQYF.

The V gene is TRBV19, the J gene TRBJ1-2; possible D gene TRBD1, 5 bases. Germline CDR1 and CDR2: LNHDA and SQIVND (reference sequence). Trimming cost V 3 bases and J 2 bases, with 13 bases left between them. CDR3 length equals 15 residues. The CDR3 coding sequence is TGTGCCAGTAGTATGGGGGGAAACGCGAACTATGGCTACACCTTC. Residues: CASSMGGNANYGYTF.

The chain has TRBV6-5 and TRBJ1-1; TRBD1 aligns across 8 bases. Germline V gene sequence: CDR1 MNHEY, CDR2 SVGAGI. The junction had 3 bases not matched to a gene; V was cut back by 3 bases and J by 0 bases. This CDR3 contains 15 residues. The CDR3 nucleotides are TGTGCCAGCAGTTATGACAGGGGTTTGAACACTGAAGCTTTCTTT. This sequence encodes CASSYDRGLNTEAFF.

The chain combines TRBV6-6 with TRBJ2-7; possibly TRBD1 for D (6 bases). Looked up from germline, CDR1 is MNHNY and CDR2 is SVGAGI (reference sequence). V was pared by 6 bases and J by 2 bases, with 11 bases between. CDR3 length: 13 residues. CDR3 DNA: TGTGCCAGCAGGGGGGACAAACCCTACGAGCAGTACTTC. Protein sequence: CASRGDKPYEQYF.

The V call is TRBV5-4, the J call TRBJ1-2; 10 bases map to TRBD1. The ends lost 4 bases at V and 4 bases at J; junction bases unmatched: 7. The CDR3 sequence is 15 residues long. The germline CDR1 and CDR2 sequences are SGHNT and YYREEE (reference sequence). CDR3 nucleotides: TGTGCCAGCAGCGCCGGGACAGGGGCATCCTATGGCTACACCTTC. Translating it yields CASSAGTGASYGYTF.

The CDR3 bases are TGTGCCAGCTTAATAGGGGGACGCACTGAAGCTTTCTTT. This encodes CASLIGGRTEAFF. This chain connects TRBV6-5 to TRBJ1-1; a possible D gene is TRBD1 (6 bases). Trimming stripped 8 bases from V and 4 bases from J, with 14 bases between. CDR1 MNHEY and CDR2 SVGAGI come from the germline V gene. The CDR3 spans 13 residues.

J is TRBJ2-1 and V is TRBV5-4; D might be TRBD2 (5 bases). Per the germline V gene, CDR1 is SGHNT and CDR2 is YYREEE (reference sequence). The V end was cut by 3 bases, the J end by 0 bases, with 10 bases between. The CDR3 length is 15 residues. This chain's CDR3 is CASSSSGYSYNEQFF. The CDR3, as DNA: TGTGCCAGCAGCTCGAGCGGCTACTCCTACAATGAGCAGTTCTTC.